This T cell receptor (beta chain) was identified in a study of post-analysis software for immune sequencing data. Notes on the study in general: Five or six TRBV segments, TRBV5-6, TRBV5-1 and TRBV20-1 among them, were found more frequent in patients than controls. Controls' normalized Chao1 diversity significantly exceeded that of multiple sclerosis patients.

cDNA libraries of TCR beta carried unique molecular identifiers. TCRdb re-called the PCR reads with MiXCR, one entry per CDR3 protein. The sample holds roughly 700,000 distinct CDR3 sequences; approximately 30% are singletons and the top ten take 0.55% to 0.65%. As to this clonotype: Its antigen is unidentified.

The CDR3 totals 12 residues. V gave up 6 bases and J gave up 8 bases; unmatched junction bases: 3. Germline CDR1 and CDR2: ENHRY and SYGVKD. The chain carries TRBV10-3 and TRBJ2-4; 8 bases align to TRBD2. This sequence originates from a girl aged 10-17 years with multiple sclerosis. The sample comprised blood. In nucleotides, the CDR3 is TGTGCCATCAGGACAGCGGGGGACATTCAGTACTTC. Residues: CAIRTAGDIQYF.